These 5 T cell receptor beta chains were sequenced from one sample in a study of post-analysis software for immune sequencing data. Included in the TCR beta cDNA libraries were unique molecular identifiers. A single record per CDR3 protein comes from TCRdb applying MiXCR to the PCR reads. The table lists about 570,000 distinct CDR3 sequences, around a third of them singletons, with around 5.9% in the top ten. These receptors are not linked to any known antigen. Regarding the study as a whole: About 5 TRBV segments occurring more often in patients than controls included TRBV5-6, TRBV5-1 and TRBV20-1.

The sequenced material came from blood. These receptors all stem from a girl aged 2-17 years with multiple sclerosis.

This clonotype showed up just a few times. V and J are TRBV29-1 and TRBJ2-5; no clear D gene. Per germline, CDR1 SQVTM and CDR2 ANQGSEA. This CDR3 comprises 11 residues. Trimming removed 5 bases at V and 5 bases at J, with 9 bases between. DNA of the CDR3: TGCAGCGTTCTGGTAGGGGAGACCCAGTACTTC. This translates into CSVLVGETQYF.

The chain couples TRBV29-1 to TRBJ1-2; D may be TRBD1 (5 bases). There are 13 residues in the CDR3. Germline values: CDR1 SQVTM, CDR2 ANQGSEA. V lost 4 bases to trimming and J lost 6 bases, with 15 bases between them. As DNA, the CDR3 is TGCAGCGTTGGAGGGGCCAGGGCCCATGGCTACACCTTC. Translation gives CSVGGARAHGYTF. Based on the CDR3 plus reference TRBV29-1 and TRBJ1-2, the full variable domain is SAVISQKPSRDICQRGTSLTIQCQVDSQVTMMFWYRQQPGQSLTLIATANQGSEATYESGFVIDKFPISRPNLTFSTLTVSNMSPEDSSIYLCSVGGARAHGYTFGSGTRLTVV.

This clonotype was found a few times. This chain connects TRBV27 to TRBJ2-5; no definite D call. Trimming removed 6 bases from V and 0 bases from J, with 8 bases in between. Germline V CDR1 and CDR2: MNHEY, SMNVEV (reference sequence). There are 13 residues in the CDR3. CDR3 protein: CASSLLDQETQYF. DNA of the CDR3: TGTGCCAGCAGCCTATTGGACCAAGAGACCCAGTACTTC.

This clonotype has more than one count but fewer than ten. CDR3 nucleotide sequence: TGCAGCGGGCAGACAGGGGGCGGAGAAAAACTGTTTTTT. It specifies CSGQTGGGEKLFF. The chain uses TRBV29-1 and TRBJ1-4; 10 positions match TRBD1. CDR3 length equals 13 residues. Germline V gene sequence: CDR1 SQVTM, CDR2 ANQGSEA. V shed 7 bases, J shed 8 bases, and the junction held 7 bases outside the gene matches.

The gene calls are TRBV2 and TRBJ2-5; D gene uncertain. Germline V lookup: CDR1 SNHLY, CDR2 FYNNEI. V was pared by 6 bases and J by 11 bases, with 22 bases between. The CDR3 has 14 amino acids. The CDR3 DNA reads TGTGCCAGCAGGGAGATCATAGAAAACAATGAGCAGTACTTC. The encoded protein is CASREIIENNEQYF.